These 32 T cell receptor beta chains were all obtained from the same sample, sequenced in a study of shared clonotypes between healthy human individuals. The repertoire was sequenced with immunoSEQ multiplex PCR; TCRdb's copy has only in-frame clones and lacks some. This table has 2 million to 2.5 million clones, just over 90% appearing once. Sequenced material: naive CD4+ T cells from PBMCs. As to subset: CD45RA+ positively selected. Receptors originate from a man aged 18 to 30 in good health. Some clones in this sample may be carry-over from other donors' samples.

As concerns this clone: This sample includes further DNA sequences coding for the same CDR3. The gene calls are TRBV7-8 and TRBJ1-1, with D hard to call. The V end lost 1 base, the J end lost 1 base, and 7 bases lay between the germline ends. The CDR3 length is 14 residues. Germline values: CDR1 SGHVS, CDR2 FQNEAQ. The CDR3 is CASSLGGRNTEAFF. The CDR3 nucleotides are TGTGCCAGCAGCTTAGGTGGACGGAACACTGAAGCTTTCTTT. The full variable domain, in which reference TRBV7-8 and TRBJ1-1 provide the parts outside the CDR3, is GAGVSQSPRYKVAKRGQDVALRCDPISGHVSLFWYQQALGQGPEFLTYFQNEAQLDKSGLPSDRFFAERPEGSVSTLKIQRTQQEDSAVYLCASSLGGRNTEAFFGQGTRLTVV.

The chain links TRBV10-2 to TRBJ2-7, with 8 positions matching TRBD1. CDR1 and CDR2 from the germline V gene are WSHSY and SAAADI. Trimming took 6 bases from V and 3 from J; bases not matched to a gene: 1. The CDR3 consists of 12 residues. CDR3 sequence reads: CASSDRGYEQYF. The CDR3 bases are TGCGCCAGCAGCGACAGGGGCTACGAGCAGTACTTC.

This chain uses TRBV2 with TRBJ1-1; D ambiguous. V shed 10 bases and J shed 8 bases, with 20 bases lying between them. The CDR3 length is 13 residues. Germline V gene lookup returns CDR1 SNHLY and CDR2 FYNNEI. CDR3 protein: CATQAEGRVEAFF. Written as DNA, the CDR3 is TGTGCCACCCAGGCGGAGGGTAGGGTGGAAGCTTTCTTT.

The chain employs TRBV5-1 and TRBJ2-7; D uncertain. Between the trimmed V and J ends, which lost 0 bases and 0 bases, there was a span of 7 bases. The CDR3 consists of 14 residues. Germline V gives CDR1 SGHRS, CDR2 YFSETQ. CDR3: CASSLASISYEQYF. The CDR3 DNA is TGCGCCAGCAGCTTGGCCAGCATCTCCTACGAGCAGTACTTC.

This chain connects TRBV19 to TRBJ2-7; a weak D match, TRBD1 (6 bases). V lost 3 bases and J 3 bases, leaving 15 bases between the germline ends. From germline, CDR1 is LNHDA and CDR2 SQIVND (reference sequence). This CDR3 has 15 amino acids. The CDR3 protein is CASSIVWGPHYEQYF. For the CDR3, the DNA is TGTGCCAGTAGTATCGTTTGGGGGCCCCACTACGAGCAGTACTTC.

This sequence joins TRBV6-4 and TRBJ2-7; D assignment may be TRBD1 or TRBD2 (5 bases each). The CDR3 runs 16 residues. Germline CDR1 and CDR2: MRHNA and SNTAGT. V lost 1 base, J lost 0 bases, and 13 bases lay in between. The CDR3 bases are TGTGCCAGCAGTGACTGCCGGGACGGGCTCTCCTACGAGCAGTACTTC. Protein: CASSDCRDGLSYEQYF.

The V and J genes are TRBV7-9 and TRBJ2-4, with D perhaps matching TRBD1 (8 bases). CDR1 and CDR2 (germline): SEHNR, FQNEAQ (reference sequence). V lost 5 bases, J lost 7 bases, and 21 bases lay in between. The CDR3 consists of 16 residues. The CDR3 sequence is CASSPRQGRAWNIQYF. Written as DNA, the CDR3 is TGTGCCAGCAGCCCAAGACAGGGGAGGGCTTGGAACATTCAGTACTTC.

The gene calls are TRBV11-3 and TRBJ2-7; D could derive from TRBD1 or TRBD2 (5 bases each). The CDR3 sequence is 13 residues long. Germline loops: CDR1 SGHNT, CDR2 YENEEA. Trimming stripped 5 bases from V and 1 base from J, with 9 bases between. The CDR3 region is CASSRGTSYEQYF. CDR3 nucleotides: TGTGCCAGCAGCAGAGGGACGTCCTACGAGCAGTACTTC.

The CDR3 DNA sequence: TGTGCCAGCAGGGGATCGGGACAGGCCTCTGGGGAGCAGTACTTC. Translating gives CASRGSGQASGEQYF. J is TRBJ2-7 and V is TRBV28, with TRBD1 identical over 8 bases. Germline V CDR1 and CDR2: MDHEN, SYDVKM. This CDR3 is built from 15 residues. V shed 6 bases, J shed 7 bases, and the junction held 14 bases outside the gene matches.

The V gene is TRBV7-2, the J gene TRBJ1-1; 8 bases are a match to TRBD1. The ends lost 5 bases at V and 9 bases at J; junction bases unmatched: 5. The germline gives CDR1 SGHTA, CDR2 FQGNSA. The CDR3 covers 12 residues. CDR3 nucleotides: TGTGCCAGCAGCGACCGGGACAGGCAAGCTTTCTTT. Encoded protein: CASSDRDRQAFF.

The CDR3 sequence is CASSESGYQETQYF. CDR3 DNA sequence: TGTGCCAGCAGTGAAAGCGGTTACCAAGAGACCCAGTACTTC. The genes are TRBV2 and TRBJ2-5; D perhaps matches TRBD2 (5 bases). The CDR3 is 14 residues long. Germline CDR1 SNHLY, CDR2 FYNNEI. The V end lost 2 bases, the J end lost 0 bases, and 7 bases lay between the germline ends. The full variable domain, rest sourced from reference TRBV2 and TRBJ2-5, is EPEVTQTPSHQVTQMGQEVILRCVPISNHLYFYWYRQILGQKVEFLVSFYNNEISEKSEIFDDQFSVERPDGSNFTLKIRSTKLEDSAMYFCASSESGYQETQYFGPGTRLLVL.

The CDR3 reads CARSSGGPRGANYGYTF. CDR3 nucleotide sequence: TGTGCCAGAAGCTCGGGAGGTCCTCGGGGGGCTAACTATGGCTACACCTTC. The V call is TRBV5-3, the J call TRBJ1-2; D perhaps matches TRBD1 (5 bases). Being an ORF, TRBV5-3 has a function that is uncertain. V was cut by 3 bases and J by 0 bases, with 18 bases left in between. The CDR3 runs to 17 residues.

This chain joins TRBV4-2 and TRBJ2-7, with 10 bases aligning to TRBD2. V lost 0 bases, J lost 2 bases, and 13 bases stayed unmatched. CDR1 is LGHNA, CDR2 YNFKEQ, per germline. The length of the CDR3 is 19 residues. This chain's CDR3 is CASSQETASQREGPYEQYF. In DNA form, the CDR3 reads TGTGCCAGCAGCCAAGAAACGGCCTCGCAGCGGGAGGGCCCCTACGAGCAGTACTTC.

The rearrangement joins TRBV19 to TRBJ1-5; D gene uncertain. Trimming stripped 7 bases from V and 1 base from J, with 14 bases between. The V gene's germline CDR1 is LNHDA and CDR2 SQIVND (reference sequence). The CDR3 totals 15 residues. As DNA, the CDR3 is TGTGCCAGTACACGCCGGCAGTCCAGCAATCAGCCCCAGCATTTT. It is translated as CASTRRQSSNQPQHF.

About this clone itself: This sample includes further DNA sequences coding for the same CDR3. The rearrangement uses TRBV9 and TRBJ2-2, with D hard to call. This CDR3 has 14 residues. The V end was cut by 0 bases, the J end by 1 base, with 4 bases between. Germline V gene sequence: CDR1 SGDLS, CDR2 YYNGEE. The CDR3 DNA follows: TGTGCCAGCAGCGTAGTGGGGAACACCGGGGAGCTGTTTTTT. The encoded protein is CASSVVGNTGELFF. Variable domain in full (rest from reference TRBV9 and TRBJ2-2): DSGVTQTPKHLITATGQRVTLRCSPRSGDLSVYWYQQSLDQGLQFLIQYYNGEERAKGNILERFSAQQFPDLHSELNLSSLELGDSALYFCASSVVGNTGELFFGEGSRLTVL.

The V call is TRBV21-1, the J call TRBJ2-5; the DNA was not used to check the table's D call, TRBD2. TRBV21-1 is recorded as a pseudogene. This CDR3 region has 17 residues. The CDR3 loop reads CASSKRVLAGEQETQYF. The CDR3 bases are TGTGCCAGCAGCAAACGGGTGTTAGCGGGTGAGCAAGAGACCCAGTACTTC.

This clone was recorded only once. This rearrangement joins TRBV5-6 to TRBJ1-2; weak D call: TRBD1 (6 bases). Trimming took 3 bases from V and 4 from J, leaving 16 bases between them. Germline assignment: CDR1 SGHDT and CDR2 YYEEEE. The CDR3 sequence is 15 residues long. The CDR3 nucleotides read TGTGCCAGCAGCTCAAGATCCGGGACACCCTATGGCTACACCTTC. Translated, it gives CASSSRSGTPYGYTF.

The J gene is TRBJ1-2, the V gene TRBV19; D possibly corresponds to TRBD1 (6 bases). CDR1 and CDR2 from the germline V gene are LNHDA and SQIVND (reference sequence). This CDR3 region has 15 residues. The V gene lost 0 bases and the J gene lost 7 bases, with 15 bases spanning the gap. The CDR3 is CASSIEGGRWSGYTF. DNA for the CDR3: TGTGCCAGTAGTATAGAAGGGGGGAGATGGTCTGGCTACACCTTC.

This chain links TRBV6-5 with TRBJ1-4; 10 bases fit TRBD1. V dropped 2 bases and J dropped 8; count of bases not matched to a gene: 8. The V gene's germline CDR1 is MNHEY and CDR2 SVGAGI. The CDR3 is 16 residues long. This CDR3 reads CASSYGLGTGAEKLFF. DNA for the CDR3: TGTGCCAGCAGTTACGGCCTAGGGACAGGGGCCGAAAAACTGTTTTTT.

On this clone: Other DNA sequences in this specimen translate into the identical CDR3. CDR3 nucleotide sequence: TGTGCCAGCTCACCCCCGGGCAGAACCTACGAGCAGTACTTC. Residues: CASSPPGRTYEQYF. The chain has TRBV18 and TRBJ2-7, with D uncertain. CDR3 length: 14 amino acids. Trimming took 3 bases from V and 2 from J, leaving 11 bases between them. Germline-derived CDR1 and CDR2 are KGHSH and LQKENI.

The chain uses TRBV5-6 and TRBJ2-3; 9 bases align to TRBD2. Germline CDR1 is SGHDT and CDR2 is YYEEEE. The CDR3 loop spans 17 amino acids. After removal of 0 bases from V and 5 bases from J, the junction contained 10 bases not matched to a gene. The chain's CDR3 is CASSLATTSGGGDTQYF. The CDR3 DNA reads TGTGCCAGCAGCTTGGCGACGACTAGCGGAGGGGGAGATACGCAGTATTTT.

This clone has only one observation. The chain joins TRBV4-1 to TRBJ1-3; tentatively, D is TRBD1 (6 bases). The CDR3 has 16 residues. The germline gives CDR1 MGHRA, CDR2 YSYEKL. V was cut by 0 bases and J by 1 base, with 10 bases left in between. The CDR3 sequence is CASSQEQGFSGNTIYF. The CDR3, as DNA: TGCGCCAGCAGCCAAGAACAGGGTTTTTCTGGAAACACCATATATTTT.

The chain joins TRBV12-2 to TRBJ2-1; the table's TRBD2 call for D was not verified on the DNA. TRBV12-2 is assigned pseudogene status. The CDR3 is 20 residues long. CDR3 DNA sequence: TGTGCAAGTCGCTTTAGCTGTAGCGGGAGGGCCCAAAACGGTGTCAATGAGCAGTTCTTC. It is translated as CASRFSCSGRAQNGVNEQFF.

The V gene is TRBV7-7, the J gene TRBJ2-5; the match to TRBD1 covers 7 bases. Germline V lookup: CDR1 SSHAT, CDR2 FNYEAQ (reference sequence). The V segment lost 0 bases and the J segment 1 base; nucleotides outside the gene matches: 8. CDR3 length: 17 residues. CDR3 DNA sequence: TGTGCCAGCAGCTTAGCGTGGGCAGGGGGTGCCCAAGAGACCCAGTACTTC. Translating gives CASSLAWAGGAQETQYF.

The V and J genes are TRBV30 and TRBJ2-5, with D possibly matching TRBD2 (6 bases). The CDR3 consists of 13 residues. CDR1 is GTSNPN, CDR2 SVGIG, per germline (reference sequence). Between the trimmed V and J ends, which lost 5 bases and 1 base, there was a span of 11 bases. The CDR3 bases are TGTGCCTGGGCTGCGGGGCTCCAAGAGACCCAGTACTTC. Amino acid sequence: CAWAAGLQETQYF.

V usage is TRBV4-1 and J usage is TRBJ1-3; D is uncertain. The V gene lost 4 bases and the J gene lost 4 bases, with 11 bases spanning the gap. Germline V gene sequence: CDR1 MGHRA, CDR2 YSYEKL. This CDR3 spans 14 amino acids. The CDR3 loop reads CASSPKDYGNTIYF. The DNA for the CDR3 is TGCGCCAGCAGCCCCAAAGATTACGGAAACACCATATATTTT.

As to this clone: Other DNA sequences from this sample encode an identical CDR3 as well. The chain uses TRBV28 and TRBJ1-4; tentative D call: TRBD1 (6 bases). Germline V gene data show CDR1 as MDHEN and CDR2 as SYDVKM. This CDR3 is built from 15 residues. The V and J ends lost 2 bases and 0 bases respectively, with 7 bases between them. CDR3 amino acids: CASSLGGTTNEKLFF. The CDR3 nucleotides read TGTGCCAGCAGTTTAGGGGGCACAACTAATGAAAAACTGTTTTTT.

The rearrangement links TRBV21-1 to TRBJ1-5; the D call of TRBD1 is as the table states it, not checked on the DNA. TRBV21-1 is a pseudogene segment. There are 19 residues in the CDR3. The CDR3 DNA reads as TGTGCCAGCAGCACCGAAAACCCCTGGGACAGGCTAAAGGATCAGCCCCAGCATTTT. Translation: CASSTENPWDRLKDQPQHF.

V is TRBV29-1 and J is TRBJ2-3; the D is unclear. From germline, CDR1 is SQVTM and CDR2 ANQGSEA. This CDR3 has 16 residues. Trimming removed 1 base at V and 4 bases at J, with 18 bases between. The CDR3 nucleotides read TGCAGCGTTGAAGGTTGGGGTGGTAGCCAGGCAGATACGCAGTATTTT. Its protein is CSVEGWGGSQADTQYF.

The chain is built from TRBV5-1 and TRBJ1-2; D unresolved. Germline V gene data show CDR1 as SGHRS and CDR2 as YFSETQ. V was shortened by 4 bases and J by 8 bases, with 21 bases between the two germline ends. The CDR3 contains 15 residues. The chain's CDR3 is CASSPFGSPEGGYTF. The DNA of the CDR3 is TGCGCCAGCAGCCCGTTCGGTTCCCCCGAGGGCGGCTACACCTTC. Filled out from reference TRBV5-1 and TRBJ1-2, the complete variable domain reads KAGVTQTPRYLIKTRGQQVTLSCSPISGHRSVSWYQQTPGQGLQFLFEYFSETQRNKGNFPGRFSGRQFSNSRSEMNVSTLELGDSALYLCASSPFGSPEGGYTFGSGTRLTVV.

The rearrangement joins TRBV28 to TRBJ2-4; no clear D. The CDR3 runs to 16 residues. V was trimmed by 6 bases and J by 0 bases, leaving 15 bases between them. Germline V gene sequence: CDR1 MDHEN, CDR2 SYDVKM. CDR3 region: CASSDGPFLAKNIQYF. As DNA, the CDR3 is TGTGCCAGCAGCGACGGACCGTTCTTAGCCAAAAACATTCAGTACTTC.

The rearrangement joins TRBV6-5 to TRBJ1-2; 8 positions agree with TRBD1. Trimming at V came to 2 bases and at J to 7 bases, leaving 6 bases not matched to a gene. The CDR3 has 14 residues. CDR1 MNHEY and CDR2 SVGAGI come from the germline V gene. For the CDR3, the DNA is TGTGCCAGCAGTTACCAACCGACAGGGGTTGGCTACACCTTC. It specifies CASSYQPTGVGYTF.